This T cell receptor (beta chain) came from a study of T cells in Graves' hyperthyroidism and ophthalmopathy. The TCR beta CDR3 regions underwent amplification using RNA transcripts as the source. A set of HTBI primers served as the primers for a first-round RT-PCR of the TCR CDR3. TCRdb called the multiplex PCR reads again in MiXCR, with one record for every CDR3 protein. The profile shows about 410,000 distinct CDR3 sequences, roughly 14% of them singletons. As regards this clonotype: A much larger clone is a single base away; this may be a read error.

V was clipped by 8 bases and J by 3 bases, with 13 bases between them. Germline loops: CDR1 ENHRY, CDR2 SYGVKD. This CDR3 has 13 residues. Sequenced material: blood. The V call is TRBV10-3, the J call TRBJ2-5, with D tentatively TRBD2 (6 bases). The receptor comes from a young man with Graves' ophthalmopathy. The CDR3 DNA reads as TGTGCCATCGGGCATTCGGGGGAAGAGACCCAGTACTTC. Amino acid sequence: CAIGHSGEETQYF.